These 18 T cell receptor beta chains came from one sample sequenced in a study of CD8+ T cells in alopecia areata (dated by TCRdb to 2016 to 2019). Taken with the paper, the label for time point translates to: less than 25 weeks on oral tofacitinib. The treatment or condition label for this specimen denotes: oral pan-JAK inhibitor, 5-10 mg twice daily. Library method: the immunoSEQ multiplex PCR assay. RNA was extracted from all samples and reverse transcribed into cDNA, which served as template for TCR sequencing. The source is immuneACCESS, and TCRdb retained only in-frame sequences with V and J called. Part of the clones is not carried over; for the studies checked, unresolved V genes explain less than half of this, and the remainder is unexplained. In this sample the table shows about 190,000 clones, roughly three fifths of which occur a single time. The biggest ten clones account for roughly an eighth of the sample.

This sample comprised CD8+ T cells sorted from blood, obtained at week 24, from a patient treated with tofacitinib. These TCRs come from a human donor with alopecia areata.

The chain carries TRBV7-2 and TRBJ2-7, with TRBD1 matching over 7 bases. The CDR3 sequence is 14 residues long. Germline loops: CDR1 SGHTA, CDR2 FQGNSA. V gave up 4 bases and J gave up 2 bases; unmatched junction bases: 5. CDR3 coding DNA: TGTGCCAGCAGCTCTTACAGGGGAACCTACGAGCAGTACTTC. Translation: CASSSYRGTYEQYF.

This chain uses TRBV5-1 with TRBJ2-7, with TRBD2 matching 9 bases. CDR1 and CDR2 from the germline V gene are SGHRS and YFSETQ. The CDR3 is 15 amino acids. V shed 0 bases, J shed 3 bases, and the junction held 4 bases outside the gene matches. DNA for the CDR3: TGCGCCAGCAGCTTGGATAGCGGGGGTTTCTACGAGCAGTACTTC. Encoded protein: CASSLDSGGFYEQYF. The full variable domain, rest sourced from reference TRBV5-1 and TRBJ2-7, is KAGVTQTPRYLIKTRGQQVTLSCSPISGHRSVSWYQQTPGQGLQFLFEYFSETQRNKGNFPGRFSGRQFSNSRSEMNVSTLELGDSALYLCASSLDSGGFYEQYFGPGTRLTVT.

This chain joins TRBV5-1 and TRBJ1-6, with 8 bases matching TRBD1. The ends lost 2 bases at V and 13 bases at J; junction bases unmatched: 5. The CDR3 runs to 13 residues. Germline V lookup: CDR1 SGHRS, CDR2 YFSETQ. DNA of the CDR3: TGCGCCAGCAGCTTATCGACAGGGGCGCCCCTCCACTTT. Translation gives CASSLSTGAPLHF.

This clone was seen a few times. This chain joins TRBV29-1 and TRBJ2-3; no definite D call. With 4 bases removed from V and 6 bases from J, the gap between germline ends came to 2 bases. This CDR3 comprises 9 residues. Looked up from germline, CDR1 is SQVTM and CDR2 is ANQGSEA. The CDR3 spells CSVGDTQYF. The CDR3 nucleotides are TGCAGCGTTGGGGATACGCAGTATTTT.

This clone came up once. The CDR3 region has the DNA TGTGCCAGCAGCTTAGACAGGGGGCTGGATGGCTACACCTTC. Its protein product is CASSLDRGLDGYTF. V usage is TRBV7-8 and J usage is TRBJ1-2; TRBD1 matches at 9 bases. The CDR3 runs to 14 residues. V trimming: 1 base; J trimming: 6 bases; junction bases outside the gene matches: 3. Germline CDR1 and CDR2: SGHVS and FQNEAQ.

This clone came up a few times. The rearrangement joins TRBV4-1 to TRBJ1-2; weak D call: TRBD1 (5 bases). CDR1 is MGHRA and CDR2 is YSYEKL in the germline V gene. V lost 4 bases, J lost 7 bases, and 16 bases lay in between. The CDR3 runs 14 residues. The CDR3 is CASSPRWPGVGYTF. The CDR3 region has the DNA TGCGCCAGCAGCCCCCGGTGGCCGGGGGTTGGCTACACCTTC.

The rearrangement joins TRBV13 to TRBJ2-6; unclear D gene. The germline V and J ends were trimmed by 7 bases and 0 bases, with 10 bases remaining between them. The CDR3 extends over 15 amino acids. CDR1 is PRHDT, CDR2 FYEKMQ, per germline (reference sequence). As DNA, the CDR3 is TGTGCCAGCACCGACGCCATCTCTGGGGCCAACGTCCTGACTTTC. Translated: CASTDAISGANVLTF.

The chain couples TRBV6-5 to TRBJ2-5, with D tentatively TRBD2 (6 bases). Germline V gene lookup returns CDR1 MNHEY and CDR2 SVGAGI. V was trimmed by 2 bases and J by 5 bases, leaving 12 bases between them. The CDR3 covers 14 residues. The DNA of the CDR3 is TGTGCCAGCAGTTACCGGGACTTTCGGGAGACCCAGTACTTC. Translated, it gives CASSYRDFRETQYF.

There are a few counts of this clone. The CDR3 DNA is TGTGCCACCCGTGAACAGGGGGAAACAGAGACCCAGTACTTC. Protein product: CATREQGETETQYF. V usage is TRBV15 and J usage is TRBJ2-5; TRBD1 matches at 8 bases. CDR3 size: 14 residues. Trimming removed 8 bases from V and 4 bases from J; junction bases left unmatched: 9. Germline CDR1 and CDR2: LNHNV and YYDKDF (reference sequence).

The chain employs TRBV27 and TRBJ2-7; 8 bases map to TRBD1. The CDR3 runs to 14 residues. Germline CDR1 MNHEY, CDR2 SMNVEV (reference sequence). The V and J ends lost 5 bases and 5 bases, in that order; junction bases with no gene match: 8. The CDR3 region has the DNA TGTGCCAGCAGTCCTTATTCGACAGGGGACGAGCAGTACTTC. It encodes CASSPYSTGDEQYF.

This chain connects TRBV7-9 to TRBJ1-2, with D possibly being TRBD1 (5 bases). V gave up 5 bases and J gave up 4 bases, with 17 bases separating them. The V gene's germline CDR1 is SEHNR and CDR2 FQNEAQ (reference sequence). CDR3 length: 15 amino acids. The CDR3 is CASSPGTSPGYGYTF. CDR3 sequence (DNA): TGTGCCAGCAGCCCTGGGACGTCCCCTGGCTATGGCTACACCTTC.

The chain carries TRBV30 and TRBJ2-5, with D possibly TRBD1 on 6 matching bases. The germline V gene encodes CDR1 GTSNPN and CDR2 SVGIG (reference sequence). The germline V and J ends were trimmed by 5 bases and 1 base, with 17 bases remaining between them. The CDR3 sequence is 15 residues long. The CDR3 nucleotides are TGTGCCTGGGGCATCGTAGGACAGTTCCAAGAGACCCAGTACTTC. Amino acids: CAWGIVGQFQETQYF.

The V call is TRBV29-1, the J call TRBJ1-1; D is uncertain. Germline V gene data show CDR1 as SQVTM and CDR2 as ANQGSEA. V shed 3 bases and J shed 7 bases, with 12 bases lying between them. The CDR3 consists of 12 residues. The CDR3 DNA reads as TGCAGCGTTGATTGCGTCATTGGTGAAGCTTTCTTT. Amino acid sequence: CSVDCVIGEAFF.

The CDR3 nucleotides are TGTGCCAGCACCGGAGACAGGGTCCAATTCTACAATGAGCAGTTCTTC. As protein: CASTGDRVQFYNEQFF. The chain is built from TRBV7-2 and TRBJ2-1; the match to TRBD1 covers 7 bases. CDR1 and CDR2 (germline): SGHTA, FQGNSA. V shed 7 bases and J 3 bases; nucleotides not matched to a gene: 12. The CDR3 runs to 16 residues.

This chain joins TRBV11-3 and TRBJ2-5; 9 bases line up with TRBD1. After removal of 3 bases from V and 0 bases from J, the junction contained 5 bases not matched to a gene. Germline loops: CDR1 SGHNT, CDR2 YENEEA. This CDR3 has 16 residues. The CDR3 spells CASSFTGQGYQETQYF. CDR3 nucleotide sequence: TGTGCCAGCAGCTTCACGGGACAGGGTTACCAAGAGACCCAGTACTTC.

This chain links TRBV5-1 with TRBJ1-3; TRBD1 is a possible D gene (6 bases). CDR1 and CDR2 from the germline V gene are SGHRS and YFSETQ. The CDR3 covers 14 residues. Trimming shortened V by 10 bases and J by 2 bases, and 16 bases separated the two germline ends. The CDR3 is CASAGGEAGNTIYF. The DNA of the CDR3 is TGCGCCTCGGCCGGGGGCGAGGCTGGAAACACCATATATTTT.

The chain is built from TRBV11-2 and TRBJ1-3; D call uncertain. CDR1 is SGHAT and CDR2 is FQNNGV in the germline V gene. The CDR3 runs to 13 residues. V was cut by 11 bases and J by 0 bases, with 11 bases left in between. DNA of the CDR3: TGTGCCTGCCATGGTGGCTCTGGAAACACCATATATTTT. It translates to CACHGGSGNTIYF.

A single count supports this clone. V gene TRBV27 combines with J gene TRBJ2-3; D might be TRBD1 (6 bases). V was pared by 6 bases and J by 4 bases, with 14 bases between. From germline, CDR1 is MNHEY and CDR2 SMNVEV (reference sequence). The CDR3 length is 14 residues. The CDR3 loop is CASSLNTGSDTQYF. CDR3 DNA: TGTGCCAGCAGCCTTAATACAGGGTCAGATACGCAGTATTTT.